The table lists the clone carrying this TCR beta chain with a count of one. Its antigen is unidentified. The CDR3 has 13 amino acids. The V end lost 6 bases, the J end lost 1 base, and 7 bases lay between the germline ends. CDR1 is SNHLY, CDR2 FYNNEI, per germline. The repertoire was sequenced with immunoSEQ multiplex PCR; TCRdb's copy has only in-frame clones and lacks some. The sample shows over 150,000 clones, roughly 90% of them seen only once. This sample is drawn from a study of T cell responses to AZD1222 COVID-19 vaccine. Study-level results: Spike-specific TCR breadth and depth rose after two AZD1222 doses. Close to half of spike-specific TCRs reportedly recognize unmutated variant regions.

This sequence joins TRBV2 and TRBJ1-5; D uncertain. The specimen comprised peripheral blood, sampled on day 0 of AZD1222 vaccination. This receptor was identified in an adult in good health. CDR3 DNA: TGTGCCAGCAGAGGACGCAGCAATCAGCCCCAGCATTTT. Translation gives CASRGRSNQPQHF. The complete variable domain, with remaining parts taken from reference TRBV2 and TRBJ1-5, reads EPEVTQTPSHQVTQMGQEVILRCVPISNHLYFYWYRQILGQKVEFLVSFYNNEISEKSEIFDDQFSVERPDGSNFTLKIRSTKLEDSAMYFCASRGRSNQPQHFGDGTRLSIL.